Below, 16 T cell receptor beta chains from the same sample are listed, as sequenced in a study of blood T cell repertoires in COVID-19. Clones were sequenced by immunoSEQ multiplex PCR, and TCRdb holds only the in-frame ones, with some missing. The table lists around 260,000 clones, roughly 90% of them singletons. Material: peripheral blood. These TCRs come from a man aged 25 to 40 with active or convalescent COVID-19.

The V gene is TRBV10-3, the J gene TRBJ1-2; D is undetermined. Germline CDR1 ENHRY, CDR2 SYGVKD. There are 12 residues in the CDR3. V dropped 6 bases and J dropped 7 bases, with 12 bases sitting between them. The CDR3 DNA reads as TGTGCCATCAGGGCGGAGGAAGGTGGCTACACCTTC. It codes for CAIRAEEGGYTF.

The chain has TRBV7-8 and TRBJ2-5; the match to TRBD1 covers 7 bases. The CDR3 length is 15 residues. With 1 base clipped from V and 4 bases from J, the junction kept 6 bases outside the gene matches. Germline assignment: CDR1 SGHVS and CDR2 FQNEAQ. The CDR3 nucleotides read TGTGCCAGCAGCTTAGAAGGGGGCTGGGGAGAGACCCAGTACTTC. This codes for CASSLEGGWGETQYF.

The chain is built from TRBV5-4 and TRBJ2-5, with 11 bases identical to TRBD2. J gave up 4 bases and V 4 bases, and 12 bases lay outside the gene matches. CDR3 length equals 17 residues. From germline, CDR1 is SGHNT and CDR2 YYREEE (reference sequence). DNA for the CDR3: TGTGCCAGCAGCCGGAGGCTAGCGGGGGGCATAGGAGAGACCCAGTACTTC. This encodes CASSRRLAGGIGETQYF.

The chain is built from TRBV2 and TRBJ1-4; 7 bases are shared with TRBD1. V shed 8 bases, J shed 8 bases, and the junction held 11 bases outside the gene matches. Germline CDR1 and CDR2: SNHLY and FYNNEI. The CDR3 extends over 14 amino acids. The CDR3 DNA reads as TGTGCCAGCGTTCCAGGGGGTTTGTCCGAAAAACTGTTTTTT. Protein sequence: CASVPGGLSEKLFF.

The rearrangement links TRBV11-3 to TRBJ1-1, with D possibly matching TRBD1 (6 bases). The length of the CDR3 is 13 residues. Germline V lookup: CDR1 SGHNT, CDR2 YENEEA. Trimming pared 1 base from V and 13 bases from J, leaving 16 bases between. The CDR3 is CASSLVSGRQVFF. The CDR3 bases are TGTGCCAGCAGCTTAGTTTCCGGTAGACAGGTTTTCTTT.

This clone was detected only a few times. This chain joins TRBV6-4 and TRBJ2-3; 10 positions agree with TRBD2. After removal of 3 bases from V and 3 bases from J, the junction contained 3 bases not matched to a gene. CDR1 MRHNA and CDR2 SNTAGT come from the germline V gene. This CDR3 has 15 residues. CDR3 region: CASSESGGATDTQYF. DNA of the CDR3: TGTGCCAGCAGTGAAAGCGGGGGGGCGACAGATACGCAGTATTTT.

This chain uses TRBV5-4 with TRBJ2-2, with D unresolved. The germline V gene encodes CDR1 SGHNT and CDR2 YYREEE (reference sequence). V lost 4 bases, J lost 0 bases, and 10 bases lay in between. The CDR3 contains 15 residues. CDR3 in amino acids: CASSPPTANTGELFF. In DNA form, the CDR3 reads TGTGCCAGCAGCCCGCCTACCGCGAACACCGGGGAGCTGTTTTTT.

This rearrangement joins TRBV6-5 to TRBJ2-7; D is possibly TRBD2 (6 bases). V lost 4 bases and J lost 4, with 11 bases in between. CDR1 and CDR2 (germline): MNHEY, SVGAGI. The CDR3 consists of 13 residues. This CDR3 is CASSSGTLYEQYF. CDR3 coding DNA: TGTGCCAGCAGTTCCGGGACTTTATACGAGCAGTACTTC.

The chain combines TRBV30 with TRBJ1-3; tentative D call: TRBD1 (5 bases). Germline loops: CDR1 GTSNPN, CDR2 SVGIG (reference sequence). The CDR3 totals 15 residues. V was clipped by 8 bases and J by 2 bases, with 19 bases between them. CDR3 DNA: TGTGCCACCTGGAGTAGGAGCAGGGCTGGAAACACCATATATTTT. Its translation: CATWSRSRAGNTIYF.

V usage is TRBV5-4 and J usage is TRBJ2-3; maybe TRBD2 (6 bases). Trimming pared 3 bases from V and 1 base from J, leaving 18 bases between. Germline CDR1 SGHNT, CDR2 YYREEE (reference sequence). CDR3 size: 17 residues. The CDR3 DNA reads as TGTGCCAGCAGCTCCGGGGAGGTGGGATGGGGCACAGATACGCAGTATTTT. The encoded protein is CASSSGEVGWGTDTQYF.

This chain joins TRBV10-3 and TRBJ1-3; D unclear. The CDR3 extends over 14 amino acids. Per the germline V gene, CDR1 is ENHRY and CDR2 is SYGVKD. The V end lost 10 bases, the J end lost 2 bases, and 15 bases lay between the germline ends. The CDR3, as DNA: TGTGCCAGCCATAACCCCGGGACTGGAAACACCATATATTTT. Its protein is CASHNPGTGNTIYF.

This chain uses TRBV5-1 with TRBJ2-1; D call uncertain. The CDR3 has 15 residues. Per germline, CDR1 SGHRS and CDR2 YFSETQ. V was shortened by 0 bases and J by 2 bases, with 9 bases between the two germline ends. Here the CDR3 DNA reads TGCGCCAGCAGCTTGGATGGAGCCCCCTACAATGAGCAGTTCTTC. Encoded protein: CASSLDGAPYNEQFF.

The chain combines TRBV30 with TRBJ1-1; D ambiguous. V lost 2 bases to trimming and J lost 2 bases, with 9 bases between them. This CDR3 contains 13 residues. In germline, CDR1 is GTSNPN, CDR2 SVGIG (reference sequence). CDR3 nucleotide sequence: TGTGCCTGGAGTCCCAGGCCCAACACTGAAGCTTTCTTT. Its protein product is CAWSPRPNTEAFF.

This chain uses TRBV19 with TRBJ2-1; D call uncertain. Germline values: CDR1 LNHDA, CDR2 SQIVND (reference sequence). The CDR3 totals 13 residues. Trimming cost V 3 bases and J 2 bases, with 5 bases left between them. This chain's CDR3 is CASSIGTYNEQFF. CDR3 coding DNA: TGTGCCAGTAGTATTGGCACCTACAATGAGCAGTTCTTC.

This chain joins TRBV23-1 and TRBJ2-1; TRBD2 might be the D (6 bases). TRBV23-1 is identified as an open reading frame with a role that is uncertain. V dropped 1 base and J dropped 6 bases, with 16 bases sitting between them. This CDR3 is built from 16 residues. The CDR3 DNA follows: TGCGCCAGCAGTCAATGCCCGGGGGTTTGGGGCAATGAGCAGTTCTTC. It codes for CASSQCPGVWGNEQFF.

This clone was counted once. V usage is TRBV12-3 or TRBV12-4 and J usage is TRBJ1-2; tentative D call: TRBD1 (5 bases). V lost 1 base to trimming and J lost 10 bases, with 13 bases between them. This CDR3 has 13 amino acids. The CDR3 loop is CASSLGNRGFYTF. The CDR3 DNA reads TGTGCCAGCAGTTTAGGGAATAGGGGTTTCTACACCTTC.